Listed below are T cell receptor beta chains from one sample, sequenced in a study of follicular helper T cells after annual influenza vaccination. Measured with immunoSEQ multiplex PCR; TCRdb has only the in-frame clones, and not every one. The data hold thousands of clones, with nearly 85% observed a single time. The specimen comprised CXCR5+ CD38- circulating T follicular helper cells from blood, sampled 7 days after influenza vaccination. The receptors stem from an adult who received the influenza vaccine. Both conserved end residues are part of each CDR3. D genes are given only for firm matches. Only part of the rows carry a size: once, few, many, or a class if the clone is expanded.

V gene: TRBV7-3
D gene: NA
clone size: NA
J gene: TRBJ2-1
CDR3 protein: CASSLGQGGNEQFF
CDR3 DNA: TGTGCCAGCAGCTTAGGCCAGGGAGGTAATGAGCAGTTCTTC

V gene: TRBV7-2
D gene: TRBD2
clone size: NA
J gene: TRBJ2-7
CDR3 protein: CASSGSGGSSYEQYF
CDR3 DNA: TGTGCCAGCAGCGGTAGCGGGGGGAGCTCCTACGAGCAGTACTTC

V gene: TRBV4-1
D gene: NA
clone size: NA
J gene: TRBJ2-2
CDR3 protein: CASSPLGVNTGELFF
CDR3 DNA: TGCGCCAGCAGCCCTCTGGGAGTTAACACCGGGGAGCTGTTTTTT

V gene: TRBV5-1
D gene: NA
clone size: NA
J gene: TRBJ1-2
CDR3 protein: CASSSAGISGYYGYTF
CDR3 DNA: TGCGCCAGCAGCTCCGCAGGGATTTCGGGGTACTATGGCTACACCTTC

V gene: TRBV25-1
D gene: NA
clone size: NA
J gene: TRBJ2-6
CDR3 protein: CASSVGQASGANVLTF
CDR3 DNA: TGTGCCAGCAGTGTGGGACAAGCCTCTGGGGCCAACGTCCTGACTTTC

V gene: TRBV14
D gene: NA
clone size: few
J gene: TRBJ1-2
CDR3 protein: CASSQDRGAYGYTF
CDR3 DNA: TGTGCCAGCAGCCAAGATAGGGGTGCCTATGGCTACACCTTC

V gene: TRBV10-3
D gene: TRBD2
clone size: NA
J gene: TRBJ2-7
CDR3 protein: CAISGGGGTSYEQYF
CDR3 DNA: TGTGCCATCAGTGGGGGCGGGGGTACCTCCTACGAGCAGTACTTC

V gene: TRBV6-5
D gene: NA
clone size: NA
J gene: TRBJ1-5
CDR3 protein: CASSSISGGPQHF
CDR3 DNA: TGTGCCAGCAGTTCAATATCAGGAGGGCCCCAGCATTTT

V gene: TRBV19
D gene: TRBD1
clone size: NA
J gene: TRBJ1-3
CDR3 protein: CASSTSGTGIAGNTIYF
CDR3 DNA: TGTGCCAGTAGTACCTCGGGGACAGGGATTGCAGGAAACACCATATATTTT

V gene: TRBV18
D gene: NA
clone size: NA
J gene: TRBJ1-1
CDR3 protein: CASSSGPDTALKAFF
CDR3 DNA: TGTGCCAGCTCGTCCGGCCCTGACACGGCCTTAAAAGCTTTCTTT

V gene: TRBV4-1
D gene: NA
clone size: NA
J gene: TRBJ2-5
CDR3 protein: CASSQGLTQETQYF
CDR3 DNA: TGCGCCAGCAGCCAAGGACTAACCCAAGAGACCCAGTACTTC

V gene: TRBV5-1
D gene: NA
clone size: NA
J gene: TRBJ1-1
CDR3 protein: CASSRGVDTSVNTEAFF
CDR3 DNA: TGCGCCAGCAGCAGAGGGGTGGACACCTCCGTGAACACTGAAGCTTTCTTT

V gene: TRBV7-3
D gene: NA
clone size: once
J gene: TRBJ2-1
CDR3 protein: CASSPRIPGPRVVQFF
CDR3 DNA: TGTGCCAGCAGCCCGAGGATCCCGGGGCCCCGGGTGGTGCAGTTCTTC

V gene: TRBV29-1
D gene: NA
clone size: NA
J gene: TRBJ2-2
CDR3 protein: CSVGLPGELFF
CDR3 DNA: TGCAGCGTCGGTCTTCCCGGGGAGCTGTTTTTT

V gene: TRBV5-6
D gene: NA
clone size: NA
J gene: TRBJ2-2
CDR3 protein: CASSLHSNTGELFF
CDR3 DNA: TGTGCCAGCAGCTTGCACTCGAACACCGGGGAGCTGTTTTTT

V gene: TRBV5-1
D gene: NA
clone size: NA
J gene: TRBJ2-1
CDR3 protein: CASSFRENNEQFF
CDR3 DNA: TGCGCCAGCAGCTTTCGAGAGAACAATGAGCAGTTCTTC

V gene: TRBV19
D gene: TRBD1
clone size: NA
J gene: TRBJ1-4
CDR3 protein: CASSTTRDRLNEKLFF
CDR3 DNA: TGTGCCAGTAGTACAACCCGGGACAGGCTTAATGAAAAACTGTTTTTT

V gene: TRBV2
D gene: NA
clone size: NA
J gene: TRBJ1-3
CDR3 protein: CASSRDSGNTIYF
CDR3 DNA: TGTGCCAGCAGCCGTGACTCTGGAAACACCATATATTTT

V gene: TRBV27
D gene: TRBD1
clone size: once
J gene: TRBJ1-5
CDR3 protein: CASSPGQGAGGNQPQHF
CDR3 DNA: TGTGCCAGCAGCCCGGGACAGGGAGCAGGTGGCAATCAGCCCCAGCATTTT

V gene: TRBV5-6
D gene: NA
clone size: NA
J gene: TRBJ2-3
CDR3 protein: CASSLGISGGGRDTQYF
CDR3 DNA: TGTGCCAGCAGCTTGGGTATAAGTGGAGGGGGGAGAGATACGCAGTATTTT

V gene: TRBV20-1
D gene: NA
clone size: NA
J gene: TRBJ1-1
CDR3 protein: CSARAGVEAFF
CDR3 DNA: TGCAGTGCTAGGGCAGGGGTTGAAGCTTTCTTT

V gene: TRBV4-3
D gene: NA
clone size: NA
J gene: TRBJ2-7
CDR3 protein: CASSQDQGPYEQYF
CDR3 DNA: TGCGCCAGCAGCCAAGATCAGGGACCCTACGAGCAGTACTTC

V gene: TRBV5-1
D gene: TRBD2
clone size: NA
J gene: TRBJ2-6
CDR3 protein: CASSLGLAASGANVLTF
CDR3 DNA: TGCGCCAGCAGCTTGGGACTAGCGGCCTCTGGGGCCAACGTCCTGACTTTC

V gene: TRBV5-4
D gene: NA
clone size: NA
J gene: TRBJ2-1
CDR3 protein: CASSLAGYPRNNEQFF
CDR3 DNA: TGTGCCAGCAGCTTGGCCGGCTATCCCAGAAACAATGAGCAGTTCTTC

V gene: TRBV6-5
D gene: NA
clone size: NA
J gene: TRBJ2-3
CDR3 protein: CASQPTHTDTQYF
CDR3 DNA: TGTGCCAGCCAGCCTACTCACACAGATACGCAGTATTTT